The T cell receptor (beta chain) under discussion was sequenced for a study of glioma-infiltrating T cells after dendritic cell vaccination (dated by TCRdb to the mid-2010s). Regarding the study in general: The cohort included approximately 15 glioblastoma patients drawn from Phase I and II dendritic cell vaccination trials, of whom 9 were newly diagnosed and 6 had recurrent disease. TCR sequencing metrics, including TIL content and tumor-blood repertoire overlap, were correlated with survival after dendritic cell vaccination. The vaccine was prepared from monocyte-derived dendritic cells that were cultured for 6 to 7 days with IL-4 and GM-CSF and then pulsed overnight with autologous tumor lysate. In glioblastoma patients vaccinated with dendritic cells, deep sequencing of TCR beta CDR3 regions served to measure tumor-infiltrating lymphocyte content and to compare repertoires between tumor and blood. Each patient got three intradermal injections of the dendritic cell vaccine, spaced at biweekly intervals, in the arm below the axilla. Autologous tumor lysate-pulsed dendritic cell vaccination was administered to the patients between about 2003 and 2013. The study at large found these results: The cohort was small and heterogeneous, only a few patients had full blood and tumor sets, and even fewer had initial-recurrent tumor pairs. Higher estimated pretreatment TIL content predicted longer time to progression and overall survival after dendritic cell vaccination. No direct relationship between TCR clonality and survival was found, suggesting that a diverse polyclonal response may matter. The three-group TCR overlap response model was described as speculative and requiring prospective validation.

The sample's time point label, in plain terms: after dendritic cell vaccination, including at tumor progression/relapse. Selection of patients required sufficient residual fresh-frozen tumor tissue and over two years of available survival data. An isocitrate dehydrogenase mutation was not carried by any of the glioblastoma patients, although molecular status was otherwise variable. PBMC were collected before vaccination, two weeks after the third vaccination, and at tumor progression when it occurred. Genomic DNA was extracted with the Qiagen DNeasy Blood extraction Kit. The immunoSEQ assay amplified TCRB CDR3 regions from 1.5 to 2.5 micrograms of genomic DNA, or from all available DNA when less than that amount was available. The multiplex PCR relied on 60 forward primers for TCR V beta segments and 13 reverse primers for J beta segments. To estimate reads per starting template, synthetic control templates were spiked into each sample at limiting dilution. Reads of 87 bp were generated by sequencing on the Illumina HiSeq System. As for the authors' bioinformatics: PCR and sequencing errors were removed by merging closely related sequences with a nearest neighbor algorithm. TCR overlap was measured as the percentage of unique tumor TCR beta sequences that were also present in the peripheral blood of the same patient. In its TCRdb copy, this immuneACCESS table keeps in-frame sequences only and misses some clones. Where compared with another copy, unresolved V genes explain less than half of these, and the others have no known cause. That table supplies the V and J calls and clone size; D and trimming were determined from the DNA. The sample table lists under 130,000 clones, roughly 89% of them with a count of one. The ten largest clones take up approximately 2.7% of the sample.

Deletion took 4 bases off V and 3 bases off J, with a span of 24 bases between the germline ends. The germline V gene provides CDR1 SGDLS and CDR2 YYNGEE. CDR3 length: 18 amino acids, cysteine to phenylalanine. The only DNA kept is the CDR3, 54 bases in frame from the first base. In the case of this clone: No cognate antigen has been identified for it. No clone much larger than this one lies a single base away; base qualities are absent.

The TCR comes from a human donor with glioblastoma. The source was blood, collected after dendritic cell vaccination. The rearrangement joined TRBV9 to TRBJ2-3, with TRBD1 tentatively as D gene (6 bases match). CDR3 sequence: CASSPHPLTRTETDTQYF. The nucleotides read TGTGCCAGCAGCCCCCACCCTCTAACCCGGACAGAGACAGATACGCAGTATTTT.